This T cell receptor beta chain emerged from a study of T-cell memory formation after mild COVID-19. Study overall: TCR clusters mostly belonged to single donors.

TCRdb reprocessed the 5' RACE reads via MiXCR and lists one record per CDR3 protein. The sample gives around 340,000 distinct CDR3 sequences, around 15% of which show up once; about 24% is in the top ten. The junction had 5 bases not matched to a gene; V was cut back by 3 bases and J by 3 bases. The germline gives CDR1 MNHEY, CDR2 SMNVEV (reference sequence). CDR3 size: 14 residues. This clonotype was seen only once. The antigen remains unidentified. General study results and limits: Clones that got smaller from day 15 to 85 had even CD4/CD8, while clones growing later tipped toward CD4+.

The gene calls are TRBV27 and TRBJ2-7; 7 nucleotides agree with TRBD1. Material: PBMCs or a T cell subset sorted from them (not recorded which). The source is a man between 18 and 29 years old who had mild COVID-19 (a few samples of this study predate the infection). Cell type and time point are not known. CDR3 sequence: CASSLTGLYYEQYF. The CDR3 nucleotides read TGTGCCAGCAGTTTGACAGGGCTGTACTACGAGCAGTACTTC.